Listed below are T cell receptor beta chains from one sample, sequenced in a study of blood T cell repertoires in COVID-19. Here immunoSEQ multiplex PCR was the method, and the copy in TCRdb shows in-frame clones only, minus some. The table shows about 250,000 clones, with over 75% occurring only once. The sample taken for sequencing was PBMCs or T cells enriched from blood (not recorded which). All receptors come from a woman aged 30 to 39 who had recovered from COVID-19. The CDR3 runs from the conserved cysteine through the conserved F or W. Each record gives: D gene, V gene, J gene, CDR3 protein. The D gene is left open where the match is weak.

-,TRBV28,TRBJ2-1,CASSFIGMGVEQFF
-,TRBV6-5,TRBJ1-4,CASSLGAGVYEKLFF
-,TRBV7-6,TRBJ1-2,CAIFGRSNYGYTF
-,TRBV9,TRBJ2-7,CASSVGSGWGAYEQYF
-,TRBV12-3/TRBV12-4,TRBJ2-1,CASSKGGNNEQFF
TRBD2,TRBV27,TRBJ2-2,CASSSPAPLSGGPNTGELFF
TRBD1,TRBV27,TRBJ1-6,CASTLAFAGGISPLHF
-,TRBV28,TRBJ1-2,CASSFDRYGYTF
TRBD1,TRBV11-2,TRBJ2-7,CASSPVGTGGAGRAHEQYF
-,TRBV18,TRBJ2-2,CASSQERTGELFF
-,TRBV4-1,TRBJ2-7,CASSPRDPDYYEQYF
TRBD2,TRBV28,TRBJ2-1,CASRLAGLYNEQFF
TRBD1,TRBV28,TRBJ1-2,CASGTALGYTF
-,TRBV3-1/TRBV3-2,TRBJ2-7,CASSQSPYEQYF
-,TRBV24-1,TRBJ1-1,CATSRGSRNTEAFF
TRBD1,TRBV12-5,TRBJ1-4,CASGSGLQGALEKLFF
-,TRBV28,TRBJ1-5,CASRPEGDGTHF
TRBD2,TRBV11-2,TRBJ2-5,CASNPLAGGGETQYF
TRBD1,TRBV19,TRBJ1-1,CASLQGANTEAFF
-,TRBV19,TRBJ1-6,CASRRDPWDSSPLHF
-,TRBV12-3/TRBV12-4,TRBJ2-7,CASSSLNYEQYF
-,TRBV6-6,TRBJ1-3,CASSPQGGGSGNTIYF
-,TRBV12-3/TRBV12-4,TRBJ1-5,CASGLANQPQHF
TRBD1,TRBV28,TRBJ2-7,CASSSDRGGSPSYEQYF
TRBD1,TRBV7-9,TRBJ2-7,CASKGQTNYEQYF
-,TRBV27,TRBJ1-2,CASSPHLAGGYTF
-,TRBV7-9,TRBJ1-4,CASDLGGRNEKLFF
TRBD1,TRBV4-1,TRBJ2-7,CASSQNSGGYEQYF
TRBD1,TRBV6-5,TRBJ2-7,CASSFGDRSRYEQYF
-,TRBV10-2,TRBJ2-7,CASSLSGQFIYEQYF
-,TRBV7-9,TRBJ1-1,CASSLAFSAGPLRVEAFF
TRBD1,TRBV7-9,TRBJ1-4,CASSLRLPGQGNEKLFF
-,TRBV6-1,TRBJ2-3,CASSDRREDTQYF
TRBD2,TRBV4-2,TRBJ2-3,CASSQASGRVFSTDTQYF
TRBD1,TRBV9,TRBJ2-7,CASSARTGGYEQYF
TRBD2,TRBV3-1/TRBV3-2,TRBJ2-3,CASSQDLAGRGTQYF
-,TRBV28,TRBJ1-5,CASSLSLPSNQPQHF
TRBD2,TRBV29-1,TRBJ2-7,CSVDQGTSKGYEQYF
TRBD2,TRBV9,TRBJ2-3,CASSVGAGLAGTDTQYF
TRBD2,TRBV25-1,TRBJ2-7,CASSESQGRGGLEQYF
TRBD2,TRBV11-2,TRBJ2-3,CASSRGPGLAEPTDTQYF
-,TRBV19,TRBJ1-6,CASSRRATDSPLHF